A selection of T cell receptor beta chains follows, all from one sample in a study of blood T cell repertoires in COVID-19. The data were produced by immunoSEQ multiplex PCR, yet TCRdb's version contains in-frame clones alone and is incomplete. The repertoire holds under 80,000 clones, with roughly 80% as singletons. Sequencing was carried out using peripheral blood. The receptor set was obtained from a man in his 60s with COVID-19, enrolled during active disease. CDR3s include the opening cysteine and the closing phenylalanine or tryptophan. Fields, in order: CDR3 protein, V gene.

CAWSRVRRNTEAFF	TRBV30
CASRRESDNEQFF	TRBV2
CASSQEWTGGRTYEQYF	TRBV4-1
CASSQSSGGREDTQYF	TRBV4-2
CASSPRDRGAEAFF	TRBV7-9
CASSMTGAGGRYEQYF	TRBV2
CASRIQGAGEQYF	TRBV2
CASSWNQGSETQYF	TRBV5-1
CASSEEEGGLNEQFF	TRBV6-1
CAIGGGDEQYF	TRBV10-3
CASSLKGGTDTQYF	TRBV7-3
CATSGAGNTIYF	TRBV10-3
CAIRENVPGGSNEQFF	TRBV10-3
CASSEGQGAPRGYTF	TRBV19
CASSSGQGAGRYGYTF	TRBV28
CASSLLASGAQETQYF	TRBV5-1